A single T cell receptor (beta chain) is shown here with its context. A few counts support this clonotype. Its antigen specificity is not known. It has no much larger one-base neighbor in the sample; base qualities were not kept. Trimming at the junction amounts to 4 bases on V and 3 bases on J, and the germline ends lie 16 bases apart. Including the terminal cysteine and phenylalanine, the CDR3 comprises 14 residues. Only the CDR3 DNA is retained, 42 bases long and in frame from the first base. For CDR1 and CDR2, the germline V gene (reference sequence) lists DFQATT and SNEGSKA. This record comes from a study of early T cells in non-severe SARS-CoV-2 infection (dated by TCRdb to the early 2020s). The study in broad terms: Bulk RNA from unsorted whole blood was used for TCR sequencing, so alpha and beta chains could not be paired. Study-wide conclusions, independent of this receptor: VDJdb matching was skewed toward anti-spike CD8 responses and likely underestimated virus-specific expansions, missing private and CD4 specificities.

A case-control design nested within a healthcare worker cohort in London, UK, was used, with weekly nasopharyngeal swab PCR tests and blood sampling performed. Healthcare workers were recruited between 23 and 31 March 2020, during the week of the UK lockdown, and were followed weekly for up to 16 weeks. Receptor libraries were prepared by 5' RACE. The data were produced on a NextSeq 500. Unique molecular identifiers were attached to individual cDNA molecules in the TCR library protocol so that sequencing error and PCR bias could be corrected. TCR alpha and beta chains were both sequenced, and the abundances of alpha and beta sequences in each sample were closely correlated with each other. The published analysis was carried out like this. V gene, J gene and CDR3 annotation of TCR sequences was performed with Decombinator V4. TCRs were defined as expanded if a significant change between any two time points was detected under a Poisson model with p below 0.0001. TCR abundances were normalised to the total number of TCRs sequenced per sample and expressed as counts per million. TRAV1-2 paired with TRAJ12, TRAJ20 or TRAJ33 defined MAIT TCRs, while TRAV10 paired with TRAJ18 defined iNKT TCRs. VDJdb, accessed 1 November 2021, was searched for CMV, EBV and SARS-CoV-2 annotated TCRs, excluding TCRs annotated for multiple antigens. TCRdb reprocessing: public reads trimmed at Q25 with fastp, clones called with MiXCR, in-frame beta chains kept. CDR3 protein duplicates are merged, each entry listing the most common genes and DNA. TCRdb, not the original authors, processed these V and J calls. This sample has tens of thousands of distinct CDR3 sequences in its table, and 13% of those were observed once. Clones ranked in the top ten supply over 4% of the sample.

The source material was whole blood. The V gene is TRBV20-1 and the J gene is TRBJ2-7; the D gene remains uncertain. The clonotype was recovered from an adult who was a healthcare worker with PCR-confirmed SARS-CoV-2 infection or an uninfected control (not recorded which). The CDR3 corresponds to CSAKGPSEYYEQYF. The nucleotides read TGCAGTGCTAAAGGACCCTCCGAATACTACGAGCAGTACTTC.